This T cell receptor beta chain was obtained from a study of cytomegalovirus exposure and HLA in healthy donors. PCR used 60 Vbeta primers and 13 Jbeta primers. In the original workflow: Later reanalysis found about 78 million unique TCR beta chains, roughly 9.9 million of them shared. Repertoires were generated with immunoSEQ multiplex PCR, while TCRdb's copy carries only in-frame clones and drops some. V, J and clone size were drawn from that table, and D and trimming were deduced from the DNA. Among about 240,000 clones listed, 78% were seen once. The CDR3 totals 17 residues. Germline V gene lookup returns CDR1 MGHRA and CDR2 YSYEKL. The V and J ends lost 4 bases and 0 bases, in that order; junction bases with no gene match: 7. Comments on this clone: Its specificity is not known.

Study observations and caveats: Researchers reported from a later analysis that most CMV-associated TCR beta chains appeared HLA-restricted. Association of a missense DCLRE1C variant with TCR beta V- and J-gene trimming was reported in a later analysis.

V is TRBV4-1 and J is TRBJ2-3, with 10 bases matching TRBD2. The TCR sequence derives from a boy between 10 and 17 years old in good health and CMV-seronegative. The sample comprised PBMCs. The CDR3 protein is CASSRGLADKSTDTQYF. Here the CDR3 DNA reads TGCGCCAGCAGCCGCGGACTAGCGGATAAAAGCACAGATACGCAGTATTTT.